This TCR beta chain was found in a study of T cell responses to AZD1222 COVID-19 vaccine. Study-wide points: There were vaccine-associated CD4 TCRs across spike, dominant at 160-218 and 743-854. It was only 6 or 7 AZD1222 recipients who were seropositive at baseline.

TCRdb's copy holds only in-frame clones and misses some; the assay was immunoSEQ multiplex PCR. The sample has fewer than 110,000 clones, around 87% seen once. About this clone itself: Antigen specificity is unknown.

Losses at the gene ends were 4 bases for V and 10 bases for J; bases not matched to a gene: 10. The CDR3 has 15 amino acids. Germline CDR1 reads SGHDT; CDR2 reads YYEEEE. This receptor was identified in an adult who received the AZD1222 COVID-19 vaccine. The V gene is TRBV5-6, the J gene TRBJ1-6; 8 nucleotides align to TRBD1. The sample here was peripheral blood, taken 28 days after the second AZD1222 dose. The CDR3 coding sequence is TGTGCCAGCAGCCCGAGGGACAGGCTAGGCTCACCCCTCCACTTT. Amino acid sequence: CASSPRDRLGSPLHF. Based on the CDR3 plus reference TRBV5-6 and TRBJ1-6, the full variable domain is DAGVTQSPTHLIKTRGQQVTLRCSPKSGHDTVSWYQQALGQGPQFIFQYYEEEERQRGNFPDRFSGHQFPNYSSELNVNALLLGDSALYLCASSPRDRLGSPLHFGNGTRLTVT.